These T cell receptor beta chains were read from a single sample in a study of T-cell reconstitution after alpha-beta-depleted transplantation in children. TCRdb ran MiXCR on the PCR reads and lists one entry per CDR3 protein. The sample shows 580,000 or so distinct CDR3 sequences, roughly 23% of them seen only once. The source was PBMCs, mostly from graft donor cells, collected 360 days after TCRalphabeta/CD19-depleted stem cell transplant. Receptor source: a boy in the first two years of life who had a stem cell transplant for acute myeloid leukemia, so the T cells may come from the graft donor. Each CDR3 is given with its conserved first and last residue. The D gene is left open where the match is weak. Size tells how often a clone was seen (once, few, many) or the class of an expanded clone, and some rows leave it out.

v_gene: TRBV7-2; j_gene: TRBJ2-3; abundance: NA; d_gene: NA; CDR3nt: TGTGCCAGCAGCCAGTGGGACTTGAGGGGCACAGATACGCAGTATTTT; CDR3aa: CASSQWDLRGTDTQYF
v_gene: TRBV12-3/TRBV12-4; j_gene: TRBJ1-5; abundance: once; d_gene: NA; CDR3nt: TGTGCCAGCAGCGCGGGGAGGAGTGGCAATCAGCCCCAGCATTTT; CDR3aa: CASSAGRSGNQPQHF
v_gene: TRBV28; j_gene: TRBJ1-1; abundance: NA; d_gene: NA; CDR3nt: TGTGCCACTAAGAAGGCAGGGGAGGGGAACACTGAAGCTTTCTTT; CDR3aa: CATKKAGEGNTEAFF
v_gene: TRBV6-5; j_gene: TRBJ2-7; abundance: few; d_gene: TRBD2; CDR3nt: TGTGCCAGCAGTTACATGGGACTAGCGGGTGAGCAGTACTTC; CDR3aa: CASSYMGLAGEQYF
v_gene: TRBV7-2; j_gene: TRBJ2-5; abundance: many; d_gene: NA; CDR3nt: TGTGCCAGCAGCAACGGGACACCTCAGTACTTC; CDR3aa: CASSNGTPQYF
v_gene: TRBV20-1; j_gene: TRBJ2-1; abundance: few; d_gene: TRBD2; CDR3nt: TGCAGTGCTAGAGATCCCGGGACTAGAGTCAATGAGCAGTTCTTC; CDR3aa: CSARDPGTRVNEQFF
v_gene: TRBV10-3; j_gene: TRBJ1-2; abundance: NA; d_gene: NA; CDR3nt: TGTGCCATCAGTGATGGGCGGGCCTGTGCTAACTATGGCTACACCTTC; CDR3aa: CAISDGRACANYGYTF
v_gene: TRBV21-1; j_gene: TRBJ2-7; abundance: few; d_gene: NA; CDR3nt: TGTGCCAGCAGACGACAGTTAAACGAGCAGTACTTC; CDR3aa: CASRRQLNEQYF
v_gene: TRBV7-8; j_gene: TRBJ1-5; abundance: once; d_gene: TRBD1; CDR3nt: TGTGCCAGCAGCTCCGGGACAGGGGTTGATCAGCCCCAGCATTTT; CDR3aa: CASSSGTGVDQPQHF
v_gene: TRBV11-2; j_gene: TRBJ2-3; abundance: many; d_gene: TRBD1; CDR3nt: TGTGCCAGCAGCTTCCCTCCGGACAGGTACACAGATACGCAGTATTTT; CDR3aa: CASSFPPDRYTDTQYF
v_gene: TRBV29-1; j_gene: TRBJ2-7; abundance: many; d_gene: NA; CDR3nt: TGCAGCGTTGAAGACGACGATGGGGACTTCTACGAGCAGTACTTC; CDR3aa: CSVEDDDGDFYEQYF
v_gene: TRBV12-3/TRBV12-4; j_gene: TRBJ2-7; abundance: many; d_gene: NA; CDR3nt: TGTGCCAGCAGTTTAGGACCTCTGGAGGCCCACGAGCAGTACTTC; CDR3aa: CASSLGPLEAHEQYF
v_gene: TRBV9; j_gene: TRBJ2-3; abundance: NA; d_gene: TRBD2; CDR3nt: TGTGCCAGCAGCGAGGCGGGGGGACTAGCTTCAGATACGCAGTATTTT; CDR3aa: CASSEAGGLASDTQYF
v_gene: TRBV12-3/TRBV12-4; j_gene: TRBJ2-5; abundance: many; d_gene: NA; CDR3nt: TGTGCCAGCAGCTCCCAGGGAGAGACCCAGTACTTC; CDR3aa: CASSSQGETQYF
v_gene: TRBV25-1; j_gene: TRBJ1-4; abundance: few; d_gene: NA; CDR3nt: TGTGCCAGCAGTCTTAGACATGCTGAAAAACTGTTTTTT; CDR3aa: CASSLRHAEKLFF
v_gene: TRBV15; j_gene: TRBJ1-3; abundance: NA; d_gene: NA; CDR3nt: TGTGCCACCAGCACGGGGAGGGCGACGACAACAACACGAAACACCATATATTTT; CDR3aa: CATSTGRATTTTRNTIYF
v_gene: TRBV10-3; j_gene: TRBJ2-7; abundance: NA; d_gene: NA; CDR3nt: TGTGCCATCATGGGTCAGTACTTC; CDR3aa: CAIMGQYF
v_gene: TRBV20-1; j_gene: TRBJ1-2; abundance: NA; d_gene: NA; CDR3nt: TGCAGTGCTAAGGACAGCTATGGCTACACCTTC; CDR3aa: CSAKDSYGYTF
v_gene: TRBV20-1; j_gene: TRBJ1-6; abundance: few; d_gene: NA; CDR3nt: TGCAGTGCTTCTGAGGGGTCCTATAATTCACCCCTCCACTTT; CDR3aa: CSASEGSYNSPLHF
v_gene: TRBV6-6; j_gene: TRBJ2-7; abundance: many; d_gene: NA; CDR3nt: TGTGCCAGCAGTCAATCGTACGAGCAGTACTTC; CDR3aa: CASSQSYEQYF
v_gene: TRBV6-1; j_gene: TRBJ2-7; abundance: few; d_gene: NA; CDR3nt: TGTGCCAGCAGCCTACTGCAGGGCACCTACGAGCAGTACTTC; CDR3aa: CASSLLQGTYEQYF
v_gene: TRBV5-4; j_gene: TRBJ2-2; abundance: many; d_gene: NA; CDR3nt: TGTGCCAGCAGCTTGGCGGGGGAGGCCACCGGGGAGCTGTTTTTT; CDR3aa: CASSLAGEATGELFF